Following are 21 T cell receptor beta chains from one sample sequenced in a study of cytotoxic CD8 clonotypes in ibrutinib-treated CLL. TCRdb's table, derived via immunoSEQ multiplex PCR, lists solely in-frame clones and lacks some. The data hold some 200,000 clones, with approximately 68% observed a single time. The sample was PBMCs, taken after 24 months of ibrutinib treatment. These receptors were collected from a human donor with chronic lymphocytic leukemia.

This clone appeared once. The chain employs TRBV6-6 and TRBJ1-1; D might be TRBD1 (6 bases). Germline V gene lookup returns CDR1 MNHNY and CDR2 SVGAGI (reference sequence). CDR3 length equals 13 residues. Trimming took 7 bases from V and 4 from J, leaving 13 bases between them. CDR3 sequence: CASKQGALTEAFF. CDR3 in DNA: TGTGCCAGCAAACAGGGAGCTCTCACTGAAGCTTTCTTT.

The J gene is TRBJ2-1, the V gene TRBV5-1, with D possibly matching TRBD2 (6 bases). Germline V CDR1 and CDR2: SGHRS, YFSETQ. CDR3 length equals 14 residues. Trimming took off 2 bases at V and 6 bases at J, with 12 bases between the two ends. CDR3 amino acids: CASSFQPSVNEQFF. The CDR3 nucleotides read TGCGCCAGCAGCTTTCAGCCTAGCGTCAATGAGCAGTTCTTC.

The rearrangement joins TRBV11-2 to TRBJ1-1; possible D gene TRBD1, 5 bases. CDR3 length: 13 residues. Looked up from germline, CDR1 is SGHAT and CDR2 is FQNNGV. Deletions cut 5 bases from V and 1 base from J, with 8 bases between. The DNA for the CDR3 is TGTGCCAGCAGCCCAGGGACGAACACTGAAGCTTTCTTT. Translating it yields CASSPGTNTEAFF.

V and J are TRBV18 and TRBJ2-7; 11 bases agree with TRBD1. Germline-derived CDR1 and CDR2 are KGHSH and LQKENI. V was pared by 5 bases and J by 2 bases, with 5 bases of the junction left unmatched. This CDR3 is 15 amino acids long. CDR3 coding DNA: TGTGCCAGCTCAACCGGACAGGGGGCTACCTACGAGCAGTACTTC. It encodes CASSTGQGATYEQYF. The full variable domain, rest sourced from reference TRBV18 and TRBJ2-7, is NAGVMQNPRHLVRRRGQEARLRCSPMKGHSHVYWYRQLPEEGLKFMVYLQKENIIDESGMPKERFSAEFPKEGPSILRIQQVVRGDSAAYFCASSTGQGATYEQYFGPGTRLTVT.

The rearrangement joins TRBV7-9 to TRBJ2-5; D is undetermined. The CDR3 extends over 13 amino acids. With 4 bases removed from V and 4 bases from J, the gap between germline ends came to 10 bases. CDR1 is SEHNR, CDR2 FQNEAQ, per germline (reference sequence). Here the CDR3 DNA reads TGTGCCAGCAGCTCACAGTTGGGAGAGACCCAGTACTTC. Translated: CASSSQLGETQYF.

This clone was detected only once. The J gene is TRBJ2-4, the V gene TRBV7-3, with D uncertain. The germline V gene has CDR1 SGHTA and CDR2 FQGTGA. V dropped 6 bases and J dropped 7 bases, with 13 bases sitting between them. The CDR3 is 13 amino acids. The CDR3 nucleotides read TGTGCCAGCAGTCTAGGCCGTGGGAACATTCAGTACTTC. This gives the protein CASSLGRGNIQYF.

This clone was picked up a small number of times. The chain has TRBV20-1 and TRBJ2-3; D unclear. The CDR3 is made up of 11 amino acids. Trimming left V 3 bases short and J 5 bases short, with 6 bases between. The germline CDR1 and CDR2 sequences are DFQATT and SNEGSKA (reference sequence). The CDR3 DNA follows: TGCAGTGCTAGGGTAGGAGATACGCAGTATTTT. This encodes CSARVGDTQYF.

The J gene is TRBJ2-6, the V gene TRBV13; D may be TRBD2 (5 bases). The CDR3 is 15 amino acids. V lost 2 bases to trimming and J lost 6 bases, with 11 bases between them. The germline CDR1 and CDR2 sequences are PRHDT and FYEKMQ (reference sequence). This CDR3 is CASSLISGSANVLTF. The CDR3, as DNA: TGTGCCAGCAGCTTAATTTCGGGGTCGGCCAACGTCCTGACTTTC.

The rearrangement joins TRBV27 to TRBJ1-5; D is unclear. Germline V gene data show CDR1 as MNHEY and CDR2 as SMNVEV (reference sequence). Between the trimmed V and J ends, which lost 6 bases and 0 bases, there was a span of 21 bases. CDR3 length equals 18 residues. In nucleotides, the CDR3 is TGTGCCAGCAGACAGACCGGAATGGTCGAATATAGCAATCAGCCCCAGCATTTT. Residues: CASRQTGMVEYSNQPQHF.

V is TRBV5-4 and J is TRBJ1-1; D is perhaps TRBD1 (5 bases). V lost 0 bases and J 6 bases, leaving 12 bases between the germline ends. The germline V gene has CDR1 SGHNT and CDR2 YYREEE (reference sequence). CDR3 size: 14 residues. The CDR3 DNA reads as TGTGCCAGCAGCTTGGAGGCGACAGATCCTGAAGCTTTCTTT. Its translation is CASSLEATDPEAFF. Based on the CDR3 plus reference TRBV5-4 and TRBJ1-1, the full variable domain is ETGVTQSPTHLIKTRGQQVTLRCSSQSGHNTVSWYQQALGQGPQFIFQYYREEENGRGNFPPRFSGLQFPNYSSELNVNALELDDSALYLCASSLEATDPEAFFGQGTRLTVV.

V is TRBV19 and J is TRBJ1-5, with D uncertain. This CDR3 has 14 residues. V was pared by 5 bases and J by 0 bases, with 8 bases between. CDR1 and CDR2 (germline): LNHDA, SQIVND (reference sequence). The CDR3 protein is CASSPRVSNQPQHF. The CDR3 DNA follows: TGTGCCAGTAGTCCTAGGGTTAGCAATCAGCCCCAGCATTTT. The variable domain in full, completed from reference TRBV19 and TRBJ1-5, reads DGGITQSPKYLFRKEGQNVTLSCEQNLNHDAMYWYRQDPGQGLRLIYYSQIVNDFQKGDIAEGYSVSREKKESFPLTVTSAQKNPTAFYLCASSPRVSNQPQHFGDGTRLSIL.

The V and J genes are TRBV19 and TRBJ2-7; tentative D call: TRBD2 (6 bases). The germline V gene encodes CDR1 LNHDA and CDR2 SQIVND (reference sequence). The V and J ends lost 9 bases and 4 bases respectively, with 16 bases between them. The CDR3 runs to 13 residues. The CDR3 spells CASRKGLVYEQYF. Written as DNA, the CDR3 is TGTGCCAGCCGGAAGGGACTCGTTTACGAGCAGTACTTC.

V gene TRBV5-4 combines with J gene TRBJ2-7, with 8 bases fitting TRBD1. Per the germline V gene, CDR1 is SGHNT and CDR2 is YYREEE (reference sequence). V dropped 0 bases and J dropped 0; count of bases not matched to a gene: 2. The CDR3 contains 15 residues. In DNA, the CDR3 is TGTGCCAGCAGCTTGGGAGGGACAGGCTCCTACGAGCAGTACTTC. Its protein product is CASSLGGTGSYEQYF. Looking up the rest from reference TRBV5-4 and TRBJ2-7 gives the full variable domain: ETGVTQSPTHLIKTRGQQVTLRCSSQSGHNTVSWYQQALGQGPQFIFQYYREEENGRGNFPPRFSGLQFPNYSSELNVNALELDDSALYLCASSLGGTGSYEQYFGPGTRLTVT.

V and J are TRBV29-1 and TRBJ1-2; no firm D call. V dropped 4 bases and J dropped 1 base, with 7 bases sitting between them. This CDR3 contains 12 residues. CDR1 is SQVTM, CDR2 ANQGSEA, per germline. The CDR3, as DNA: TGCAGCGTTGGATCTTTTAACTATGGCTACACCTTC. It codes for CSVGSFNYGYTF.

The chain employs TRBV30 and TRBJ2-5; a weak D match, TRBD2 (6 bases). CDR3 length equals 11 residues. V gave up 0 bases and J gave up 13 bases, with 12 bases separating them. CDR1 and CDR2 from the germline V gene are GTSNPN and SVGIG (reference sequence). As DNA, the CDR3 is TGTGCCTGGAGTGTACAAGGAGGGCGGTACTTC. It encodes CAWSVQGGRYF.

This clone has only one observation. This chain connects TRBV2 to TRBJ1-5; possible D gene TRBD1, 5 bases. CDR3 length: 15 residues. Germline V gene data show CDR1 as SNHLY and CDR2 as FYNNEI. Trimming shortened V by 2 bases and J by 5 bases, and 13 bases separated the two germline ends. CDR3 sequence reads: CASSESQGGYQPQHF. The CDR3 DNA follows: TGTGCCAGCAGTGAAAGCCAGGGTGGATATCAGCCCCAGCATTTT.

The chain joins TRBV4-2 to TRBJ1-1, with a tentative D call TRBD1 (5 bases). The CDR3 length is 14 residues. Trimming took 1 base from V and 1 from J, leaving 7 bases between them. Looked up from germline, CDR1 is LGHNA and CDR2 is YNFKEQ. The DNA of the CDR3 is TGTGCCAGCAGCCAAGGGGGGTGGAACACTGAAGCTTTCTTT. It codes for CASSQGGWNTEAFF.

This clone was detected a few times. The V call is TRBV5-1, the J call TRBJ2-2; tentative D call: TRBD1 (6 bases). CDR1 and CDR2 (germline): SGHRS, YFSETQ. The CDR3 extends over 14 amino acids. Trimming removed 7 bases from V and 1 base from J, with 11 bases in between. CDR3 sequence (DNA): TGCGCCAGCGTGGGGGCGTGGAACACCGGGGAGCTGTTTTTT. Its protein product is CASVGAWNTGELFF. The full variable domain, completed using reference TRBV5-1 and TRBJ2-2, is KAGVTQTPRYLIKTRGQQVTLSCSPISGHRSVSWYQQTPGQGLQFLFEYFSETQRNKGNFPGRFSGRQFSNSRSEMNVSTLELGDSALYLCASVGAWNTGELFFGEGSRLTVL.

The chain is built from TRBV2 and TRBJ1-5; tentative D call: TRBD1 (5 bases). Trimming took 5 bases from V and 1 from J, leaving 9 bases between them. The CDR3 covers 14 residues. Germline CDR1 is SNHLY and CDR2 is FYNNEI. CDR3 DNA: TGTGCCAGCAGTCAAGACAGAAGCAATCAGCCCCAGCATTTT. The encoded protein is CASSQDRSNQPQHF.

This chain links TRBV10-3 with TRBJ1-1, with D perhaps TRBD1 (6 bases). The V gene lost 6 bases and the J gene lost 6 bases, with 14 bases spanning the gap. CDR1 ENHRY and CDR2 SYGVKD come from the germline V gene. The CDR3 sequence is 13 residues long. This chain's CDR3 is CAIRPGTHAEAFF. The CDR3 nucleotides read TGTGCCATCAGGCCCGGGACACACGCTGAAGCTTTCTTT.

This clone was counted a few times. Distinct nucleotide sequences in the sample also encode this CDR3. The chain is built from TRBV4-1 and TRBJ1-2; D gene ambiguous. Trimming left V 0 bases short and J 4 bases short, with 6 bases between. The CDR3 covers 13 residues. CDR1 is MGHRA and CDR2 is YSYEKL in the germline V gene. CDR3: CASSQDGPYGYTF. The DNA of the CDR3 is TGCGCCAGCAGCCAAGATGGGCCCTATGGCTACACCTTC.